What follows are 30 T cell receptor beta chains derived from one specimen sequenced in a study of pediatric ulcerative colitis. Generated by immunoSEQ multiplex PCR, the TCRdb table keeps only in-frame clones and is missing some. Of roughly 60,000 clones listed, 80% to 90% are singletons. The sample was blood. The receptors were sampled from a boy between 10 and 17 years old who was a control in a study of pediatric ulcerative colitis.

The J gene is TRBJ1-1, the V gene TRBV5-1; D perhaps matches TRBD1 (5 bases). The germline V gene encodes CDR1 SGHRS and CDR2 YFSETQ. The length of the CDR3 is 14 residues. V lost 0 bases and J lost 1, with 7 bases in between. DNA of the CDR3: TGCGCCAGCAGCTTGGAACAGGCGAACACTGAAGCTTTCTTT. Encoded protein: CASSLEQANTEAFF.

V is TRBV7-9 and J is TRBJ2-2, with a possible D match to TRBD1 (6 bases). CDR3 length: 16 residues. The germline V gene has CDR1 SEHNR and CDR2 FQNEAQ (reference sequence). The V end lost 5 bases, the J end lost 2 bases, and 15 bases lay between the germline ends. The CDR3 nucleotides are TGTGCCAGCAGCGAACAGGGTTGGGGAAACACCGGGGAGCTGTTTTTT. It encodes CASSEQGWGNTGELFF.

The V call is TRBV25-1, the J call TRBJ2-2, with D perhaps TRBD1 or TRBD2 (6 bases each). Germline V lookup: CDR1 MGHDK, CDR2 SYGVNS. This CDR3 is built from 14 residues. V lost 3 bases and J lost 6, with 11 bases in between. CDR3 residues: CASSDDGGPGELFF. The CDR3, as DNA: TGTGCCAGCAGTGATGATGGGGGGCCCGGGGAGCTGTTTTTT.

J is TRBJ1-3 and V is TRBV7-9, with D hard to call. CDR1 is SEHNR and CDR2 is FQNEAQ in the germline V gene (reference sequence). V dropped 2 bases and J dropped 4 bases, with 18 bases sitting between them. This CDR3 has 17 residues. CDR3 sequence reads: CASSLSLGLNEGNTIYF. CDR3 DNA: TGTGCCAGCAGCTTAAGTCTGGGCTTAAATGAGGGAAACACCATATATTTT. Using reference TRBV7-9 and TRBJ1-3 for the parts outside the CDR3, the full variable domain is DTGVSQNPRHKITKRGQNVTFRCDPISEHNRLYWYRQTLGQGPEFLTYFQNEAQLEKSRLLSDRFSAERPKGSFSTLEIQRTEQGDSAMYLCASSLSLGLNEGNTIYFGEGSWLTVV.

The CDR3 coding sequence is TGTGCCTGGACGCGTCAGCCGAACACCGGGGAGCTGTTTTTT. This encodes CAWTRQPNTGELFF. The V call is TRBV30, the J call TRBJ2-2; D gene ambiguous. Germline CDR1 and CDR2: GTSNPN and SVGIG (reference sequence). The CDR3 totals 14 residues. Between the trimmed V and J ends, which lost 4 bases and 0 bases, there was a span of 9 bases.

This clone was seen only once. The chain joins TRBV27 to TRBJ2-1; no clear D. The CDR3 is 15 residues long. V was shortened by 5 bases and J by 0 bases, with 11 bases between the two germline ends. CDR1 is MNHEY, CDR2 SMNVEV, per germline (reference sequence). The CDR3 nucleotides read TGTGCCAGCAGTACGGACGGAAGCTCCTACAATGAGCAGTTCTTC. Encoded protein: CASSTDGSSYNEQFF.

The chain combines TRBV19 with TRBJ1-5, with a tentative D call TRBD1 (6 bases). CDR1 LNHDA and CDR2 SQIVND come from the germline V gene (reference sequence). The CDR3 is 16 amino acids. V was pared by 6 bases and J by 3 bases, with 18 bases between. CDR3 sequence (DNA): TGTGCCAGTAGGACTAGGACAGAGGCGAACAATCAGCCCCAGCATTTT. Its protein is CASRTRTEANNQPQHF.

This clone was found a few times. The CDR3 bases are TGTGCCAGCAGCGCGTCGACAGGGCTTAGCAATCAGCCCCAGCATTTT. This encodes CASSASTGLSNQPQHF. The J gene is TRBJ1-5, the V gene TRBV7-6; 7 bases line up with TRBD1. Germline CDR1 SGHVS, CDR2 FNYEAQ. CDR3 size: 16 residues. Germline trimming cut 5 bases from V and 0 bases from J; bases unmatched to any gene: 7. The full variable domain, in which reference TRBV7-6 and TRBJ1-5 provide the parts outside the CDR3, is GAGVSQSPRYKVTKRGQDVALRCDPISGHVSLYWYRQALGQGPEFLTYFNYEAQQDKSGLPNDRFSAERPEGSISTLTIQRTEQRDSAMYRCASSASTGLSNQPQHFGDGTRLSIL.

V and J are TRBV28 and TRBJ2-7; D is unclear. The germline CDR1 and CDR2 sequences are MDHEN and SYDVKM. The CDR3 has 13 residues. V lost 5 bases, J lost 0 bases, and 8 bases lay in between. Here the CDR3 DNA reads TGTGCCAGCAGTGTATTCAGCTCCTACGAGCAGTACTTC. Translating it yields CASSVFSSYEQYF.

This chain joins TRBV7-2 and TRBJ1-1; D is ambiguous. Germline V gives CDR1 SGHTA, CDR2 FQGNSA. The V gene lost 1 base and the J gene lost 5 bases, with 11 bases spanning the gap. The CDR3 is made up of 14 amino acids. CDR3 loop: CASSLEEGGTEAFF. CDR3 sequence (DNA): TGTGCCAGCAGCTTAGAAGAGGGTGGGACTGAAGCTTTCTTT.

The gene calls are TRBV5-8 and TRBJ2-7; 9 bases are a match to TRBD1. With V trimmed by 0 bases and J by 11 bases, 12 bases remained unmatched. The CDR3 runs 15 residues. Germline values: CDR1 SGHTS, CDR2 YDEGEE. As DNA, the CDR3 is TGTGCCAGCAGCTTGGAAGGCCGGGACAGGGATCGGAAGTACTTC. Its translation is CASSLEGRDRDRKYF.

The CDR3 sequence is CASGETGRREKLFF. The CDR3 bases are TGCGCCAGCGGGGAGACAGGGCGGCGAGAAAAACTGTTTTTT. This sequence joins TRBV5-1 and TRBJ1-4, with TRBD1 matching over 7 bases. The CDR3 contains 14 residues. Losses at the gene ends were 7 bases for V and 8 bases for J; bases not matched to a gene: 11. The germline CDR1 and CDR2 sequences are SGHRS and YFSETQ.

The rearrangement links TRBV9 to TRBJ1-2; unclear D gene. The CDR3 extends over 16 amino acids. V lost 3 bases and J 0 bases, leaving 15 bases between the germline ends. Per the germline V gene, CDR1 is SGDLS and CDR2 is YYNGEE. The CDR3 region has the DNA TGTGCCAGCAGCGGACCCCTCAGAGTGGCTAACTATGGCTACACCTTC. Translated, it gives CASSGPLRVANYGYTF.

The CDR3 spells CASSTTWGSPTNEKLFF. The CDR3 DNA is TGTGCCAGCAGCACCACCTGGGGGAGTCCAACTAATGAAAAACTGTTTTTT. The rearrangement joins TRBV7-8 to TRBJ1-4; maybe TRBD1 (5 bases). The CDR3 runs to 17 residues. Looked up from germline, CDR1 is SGHVS and CDR2 is FQNEAQ. V gave up 5 bases and J gave up 0 bases, with 16 bases separating them.

The CDR3 reads CASSYVRSANYGYTF. In DNA, the CDR3 is TGTGCCAGCTCGTACGTCCGGTCGGCTAACTATGGCTACACCTTC. The genes are TRBV18 and TRBJ1-2; D uncertain. The V gene lost 6 bases and the J gene lost 0 bases, with 14 bases spanning the gap. The CDR3 consists of 15 residues. The germline V gene encodes CDR1 KGHSH and CDR2 LQKENI. The variable domain in full, with the rest retrieved from reference TRBV18 and TRBJ1-2, is NAGVMQNPRHLVRRRGQEARLRCSPMKGHSHVYWYRQLPEEGLKFMVYLQKENIIDESGMPKERFSAEFPKEGPSILRIQQVVRGDSAAYFCASSYVRSANYGYTFGSGTRLTVV.

The chain uses TRBV10-1 and TRBJ2-1, with D perhaps TRBD2 (5 bases). Germline loops: CDR1 WNHNN, CDR2 SYGVQD (reference sequence). Trimming stripped 1 base from V and 5 bases from J, with 9 bases between. This CDR3 region has 14 residues. CDR3 loop: CASSELYGDNEQFF. Written as DNA, the CDR3 is TGCGCCAGCAGTGAGTTGTACGGGGACAATGAGCAGTTCTTC.

This chain links TRBV7-9 with TRBJ2-1, with D perhaps TRBD1 (5 bases). The ends were cut back, 2 bases at V and 4 bases at J, with 12 bases in the middle. The V gene's germline CDR1 is SEHNR and CDR2 FQNEAQ (reference sequence). The length of the CDR3 is 15 residues. CDR3: CASSLIQGSYNEQFF. The CDR3 DNA sequence: TGTGCCAGCAGCTTAATCCAGGGCTCTTACAATGAGCAGTTCTTC.

V is TRBV2 and J is TRBJ1-2; 7 bases match TRBD1. The CDR3 covers 10 residues. Germline V CDR1 and CDR2: SNHLY, FYNNEI. The CDR3 loop is CARQGYGYTF. The DNA for the CDR3 is TGTGCACGACAGGGCTATGGCTACACCTTC.

The chain couples TRBV7-8 to TRBJ1-1; D unclear. V dropped 3 bases and J dropped 1 base, with 12 bases sitting between them. Germline values: CDR1 SGHVS, CDR2 FQNEAQ. The CDR3 is 15 residues long. In DNA form, the CDR3 reads TGTGCCAGCAGCTTCCCCATGGGGAAGAACACTGAAGCTTTCTTT. Encoded protein: CASSFPMGKNTEAFF.

J is TRBJ1-5 and V is TRBV30; maybe TRBD1 (6 bases). Trimming shortened V by 0 bases and J by 1 base, and 13 bases separated the two germline ends. CDR1 GTSNPN and CDR2 SVGIG come from the germline V gene (reference sequence). The CDR3 has 16 amino acids. The DNA of the CDR3 is TGTGCCTGGAGTGTACGCGCAGGGGCGAGCAATCAGCCCCAGCATTTT. This gives the protein CAWSVRAGASNQPQHF.

This rearrangement joins TRBV5-4 to TRBJ2-3, with D unclear. The V gene's germline CDR1 is SGHNT and CDR2 YYREEE (reference sequence). V was shortened by 5 bases and J by 3 bases, with 10 bases between the two germline ends. This CDR3 comprises 13 residues. The CDR3 is CASRNSKTDTQYF. CDR3 coding DNA: TGTGCCAGCAGGAACTCAAAGACAGATACGCAGTATTTT.

V is TRBV4-3 and J is TRBJ1-4; 8 positions match TRBD1. V shed 2 bases and J 7 bases; nucleotides not matched to a gene: 6. The CDR3 is 15 residues long. The germline gives CDR1 LGHNA, CDR2 YSLEER. CDR3 amino acids: CASSQPDRESEKLFF. The CDR3, as DNA: TGCGCCAGCAGCCAACCGGACAGGGAGAGTGAAAAACTGTTTTTT.

Only a few counts were recorded for this clone. The chain couples TRBV19 to TRBJ1-5; D not resolved. From germline, CDR1 is LNHDA and CDR2 SQIVND (reference sequence). The CDR3 is 14 amino acids. Between the trimmed V and J ends, which lost 6 bases and 2 bases, there was a span of 11 bases. The CDR3 here is CASRWLVGNQPQHF. The CDR3 DNA reads as TGTGCCAGTAGATGGTTGGTGGGCAATCAGCCCCAGCATTTT. Combining the CDR3 with reference TRBV19 and TRBJ1-5 gives the whole variable domain DGGITQSPKYLFRKEGQNVTLSCEQNLNHDAMYWYRQDPGQGLRLIYYSQIVNDFQKGDIAEGYSVSREKKESFPLTVTSAQKNPTAFYLCASRWLVGNQPQHFGDGTRLSIL.

The chain couples TRBV7-2 to TRBJ2-7, with 11 bases fitting TRBD1. The V gene end was trimmed by 4 bases and the J gene end by 4 bases; junction bases not matched to a gene: 6. The CDR3 runs 15 residues. The V gene's germline CDR1 is SGHTA and CDR2 FQGNSA. The CDR3 DNA reads as TGTGCCAGCAGCTCGGGGACAGGGGGAGTTTACGAGCAGTACTTC. It yields the protein CASSSGTGGVYEQYF.

The rearrangement links TRBV4-3 to TRBJ1-1; tentatively, D is TRBD1 (5 bases). Germline-derived CDR1 and CDR2 are LGHNA and YSLEER. Between the trimmed V and J ends, which lost 0 bases and 3 bases, there was a span of 14 bases. The CDR3 spans 16 residues. CDR3 region: CASSQDPPGGHTEAFF. CDR3 DNA sequence: TGCGCCAGCAGCCAAGACCCCCCGGGGGGTCACACTGAAGCTTTCTTT.

The genes are TRBV7-2 and TRBJ2-3, with 10 bases aligning to TRBD2. Trimming cost V 1 base and J 1 base; bases outside gene matches: 5. The germline gives CDR1 SGHTA, CDR2 FQGNSA. This CDR3 is 17 amino acids long. The CDR3 here is CASSLGLGTSGTDTQYF. CDR3 nucleotides: TGTGCCAGCAGCTTAGGTCTCGGGACTAGCGGCACAGATACGCAGTATTTT.

The rearrangement links TRBV28 to TRBJ2-3; D is uncertain. The germline V gene encodes CDR1 MDHEN and CDR2 SYDVKM. This CDR3 has 17 amino acids. The V end was cut by 9 bases, the J end by 2 bases, with 24 bases between. The CDR3 DNA is TGTGCCAGTATTCCTTCCGCCCTTGGGTCCCACACAGATACGCAGTATTTT. This translates into CASIPSALGSHTDTQYF.

The V and J genes are TRBV14 and TRBJ2-7, with 7 bases matching TRBD1. Germline CDR1 is SGHDN and CDR2 is FVKESK. V lost 4 bases, J lost 2 bases, and 8 bases stayed unmatched. The CDR3 runs 15 residues. This CDR3 reads CASSRRQGEAYEQYF. CDR3 coding DNA: TGTGCCAGCAGCCGCAGACAGGGAGAGGCCTACGAGCAGTACTTC.

This CDR3 reads CASSPERTVDLGAFF. CDR3 coding DNA: TGTGCCAGCTCACCAGAAAGGACGGTGGACTTGGGGGCTTTCTTT. The chain recombines TRBV18 with TRBJ1-1; D remains unclear. The CDR3 sequence is 15 residues long. Trimming pared 2 bases from V and 11 bases from J, leaving 21 bases between. Germline V gene lookup returns CDR1 KGHSH and CDR2 LQKENI. The full variable domain, completed using reference TRBV18 and TRBJ1-1, is NAGVMQNPRHLVRRRGQEARLRCSPMKGHSHVYWYRQLPEEGLKFMVYLQKENIIDESGMPKERFSAEFPKEGPSILRIQQVVRGDSAAYFCASSPERTVDLGAFFGQGTRLTVV.

This clone was observed a handful of times. V gene TRBV7-2 combines with J gene TRBJ1-2; weak D call: TRBD1 (6 bases). In germline, CDR1 is SGHTA, CDR2 FQGNSA. V was clipped by 5 bases and J by 4 bases, with 17 bases between them. This CDR3 comprises 15 residues. For the CDR3, the DNA is TGTGCCAGCAGCCCCCCGAGCAGGGGACCCTATGGCTACACCTTC. Translation: CASSPPSRGPYGYTF.